Ten or more counts support the clone carrying this T cell receptor beta chain. Antigen: not known. cDNA carried unique molecular identifiers, and a universal primer site was added by template switching. Each CDR3 protein gets one entry after TCRdb re-called the 5' RACE reads with MiXCR. The table lists 1,800,000 or so distinct CDR3 sequences, 32% of them singletons. Trimming removed 4 bases at V and 1 base at J, with 17 bases between. Germline CDR1 and CDR2: SGHRS and YFSETQ. The CDR3 length is 16 residues. The data are from a study of identical twins. Whole-study results and caveats: Those out-of-frame alpha sequences shared by twins showed an excess of low generation probability.

Each donor was a healthy Caucasian. This receptor was obtained from a newborn girl in good health. The rearrangement links TRBV5-1 to TRBJ2-5; D possibly corresponds to TRBD1 (5 bases). The source material was cord blood. Here the CDR3 DNA reads TGCGCCAGCAGCCAAGATATAACAGGATCCCAAGAGACCCAGTACTTC. The encoded protein is CASSQDITGSQETQYF.